What follows describes a single TCR beta chain. Its antigen remains unknown. This entry belongs to a study of cytomegalovirus exposure and HLA in healthy donors. Regarding the study as a whole: The sole available immune exposure information was CMV serostatus. In a later analysis, TCR beta V- and J-gene trimming was associated with a missense DCLRE1C variant. The study put roughly 160 TCR beta chains on its list as cytomegalovirus-associated. Across donors, sequencing depth was assumed by presence/absence analyses to be roughly uniform.

This CDR3 has 17 residues. Germline loops: CDR1 MNHNS, CDR2 SASEGT. The V segment lost 4 bases and the J segment 5 bases; nucleotides outside the gene matches: 11. The PCR made use of 60 Vbeta and 13 Jbeta primers. The assay was immunoSEQ multiplex PCR, and TCRdb's table has in-frame clones only and misses some. The listing contains approximately 190,000 clones. The chain has TRBV6-1 and TRBJ1-1; 12 bases map to TRBD1. This TCR was recovered from a man between 25 and 39 years old in good health and CMV-seronegative. The sequencing sample was made of PBMCs. The CDR3 DNA reads as TGTGCCAGCAGTGTACCTCCGGGACAGGGGGCCAGGACTGAAGCTTTCTTT. Protein sequence: CASSVPPGQGARTEAFF.